The table lists the clone carrying this T cell receptor (beta chain) with a few counts. Antigen unknown. This record belongs to a study of cytomegalovirus exposure and HLA in healthy donors. At sampling all donors were nominally healthy, likely with unrecorded immune exposures. Broader study findings: Later on, a genetic analysis was performed. It linked a missense variant in DCLRE1C with V- and J-gene trimming of TCR beta. Presence/absence analyses took donor sequencing depth as roughly uniform. Later, TCR association rates were found to vary by HLA locus, highest for DRB1 and lowest for HLA-C.

PCR involved 60 Vbeta and 13 Jbeta primers. Method: immunoSEQ multiplex PCR; TCRdb's copy keeps in-frame clones and lacks some. The sample lists roughly 100,000 clones, around a tenth occurring once. V was cut by 6 bases and J by 9 bases, with 20 bases left in between. CDR1 SNHLY and CDR2 FYNNEI come from the germline V gene. The CDR3 has 14 amino acids. The clonotype originates from a man in his fifties or sixties in good health and CMV-seropositive. The sample taken for sequencing was PBMCs. The rearrangement joins TRBV2 to TRBJ1-2; a weak D match, TRBD1 (5 bases). CDR3 sequence (DNA): TGTGCCAGCAGCCCCCAGGCGGGGGGGAGCAGCTACACCTTC. This gives the protein CASSPQAGGSSYTF.